Below are 28 T cell receptor beta chains sequenced from a single sample in a study of shared clonotypes between healthy human individuals. Repertoires were generated with immunoSEQ multiplex PCR, while TCRdb's copy carries only in-frame clones and drops some. The data hold around 450,000 clones, with around 79% observed a single time. Sequenced sample: PBMCs. The receptors come from a woman aged 40 to 50 in good health. Some clones in this sample may be carry-over from other donors' samples.

The V call is TRBV7-8, the J call TRBJ1-2; 8 bases are a match to TRBD1. Germline loops: CDR1 SGHVS, CDR2 FQNEAQ. The CDR3 totals 13 residues. Trimming took 6 bases from V and 2 from J; bases not matched to a gene: 2. This CDR3 is CASRRTGNYGYTF. CDR3 in DNA: TGTGCCAGCAGAAGGACAGGGAACTATGGCTACACCTTC.

V and J are TRBV30 and TRBJ2-1; TRBD1 aligns across 10 bases. This CDR3 has 14 amino acids. The V segment lost 7 bases and the J segment 3 bases; nucleotides outside the gene matches: 6. Germline CDR1 and CDR2: GTSNPN and SVGIG (reference sequence). CDR3 in amino acids: CASRRDRGYNEQFF. The CDR3 nucleotides are TGTGCCTCCCGCAGGGACAGGGGCTACAATGAGCAGTTCTTC.

This chain connects TRBV5-6 to TRBJ2-2; 11 bases agree with TRBD2. Germline loops: CDR1 SGHDT, CDR2 YYEEEE. This CDR3 comprises 18 residues. Trimming at V came to 2 bases and at J to 4 bases, leaving 10 bases not matched to a gene. The CDR3 DNA follows: TGTGCCAGCAGCTTTCAACTAGCGGGAGCAAGCCGCACCGGGGAGCTGTTTTTT. The encoded protein is CASSFQLAGASRTGELFF. The whole variable domain, filled in from reference TRBV5-6 and TRBJ2-2, reads DAGVTQSPTHLIKTRGQQVTLRCSPKSGHDTVSWYQQALGQGPQFIFQYYEEEERQRGNFPDRFSGHQFPNYSSELNVNALLLGDSALYLCASSFQLAGASRTGELFFGEGSRLTVL.

This chain uses TRBV11-2 with TRBJ2-5; TRBD2 matches at 9 bases. The CDR3 extends over 16 amino acids. Per germline, CDR1 SGHAT and CDR2 FQNNGV. J gave up 1 base and V 0 bases, and 3 bases lay outside the gene matches. The DNA of the CDR3 is TGTGCCAGCAGCTTAGATAGCGGGGGAATCCAAGAGACCCAGTACTTC. Encoded protein: CASSLDSGGIQETQYF. Using reference TRBV11-2 and TRBJ2-5 for the parts outside the CDR3, the full variable domain is EAGVAQSPRYKIIEKRQSVAFWCNPISGHATLYWYQQILGQGPKLLIQFQNNGVVDDSQLPKDRFSAERLKGVDSTLKIQPAKLEDSAVYLCASSLDSGGIQETQYFGPGTRLLVL.

The chain has TRBV30 and TRBJ2-1; 7 nucleotides match TRBD2. This CDR3 has 12 residues. V shed 7 bases, J shed 2 bases, and the junction held 2 bases outside the gene matches. CDR1 and CDR2 from the germline V gene are GTSNPN and SVGIG (reference sequence). As DNA, the CDR3 is TGTGCCTTCGGGAGGACCTACAATGAGCAGTTCTTC. Residues: CAFGRTYNEQFF. Full variable domain (missing parts from reference TRBV30 and TRBJ2-1): SQTIHQWPATLVQPVGSPLSLECTVEGTSNPNLYWYRQAAGRGLQLLFYSVGIGQISSEVPQNLSASRPQDRQFILSSKKLLLSDSGFYLCAFGRTYNEQFFGPGTRLTVL.

The V and J genes are TRBV5-6 and TRBJ1-1; 8 nucleotides agree with TRBD1. Trimming took 4 bases from V and 1 from J; bases not matched to a gene: 6. The CDR3 is 15 residues long. The germline CDR1 and CDR2 sequences are SGHDT and YYEEEE. The CDR3 sequence: CASSGQGQGNTEAFF. The CDR3 nucleotides are TGTGCCAGCAGCGGACAAGGACAGGGGAACACTGAAGCTTTCTTT.

The V and J genes are TRBV7-3 and TRBJ2-3; TRBD2 aligns across 13 bases. The CDR3 has 19 amino acids. Trimming took 5 bases from V and 2 from J; bases not matched to a gene: 13. CDR1 and CDR2 from the germline V gene are SGHTA and FQGTGA. The CDR3 is CASSPRRTSGSPNTDTQYF. The CDR3 DNA reads as TGTGCCAGCAGCCCTAGAAGGACTAGCGGGAGCCCAAACACAGATACGCAGTATTTT.

This chain joins TRBV10-3 and TRBJ1-4, with 8 bases identical to TRBD1. The V gene's germline CDR1 is ENHRY and CDR2 SYGVKD. With 2 bases clipped from V and 2 bases from J, the junction kept 4 bases outside the gene matches. This CDR3 contains 16 residues. In DNA, the CDR3 is TGTGCCATCAGTGAGCAGGGGGCGCTTACTAATGAAAAACTGTTTTTT. It encodes CAISEQGALTNEKLFF.

The J gene is TRBJ2-3, the V gene TRBV5-1; TRBD1 aligns across 9 bases. Trimming at V came to 4 bases and at J to 4 bases, leaving 7 bases not matched to a gene. The CDR3 totals 15 residues. Germline V gives CDR1 SGHRS, CDR2 YFSETQ. CDR3 region: CASSTQGAMSDTQYF. Written as DNA, the CDR3 is TGCGCCAGCAGCACACAGGGGGCAATGTCAGATACGCAGTATTTT.

The rearrangement joins TRBV27 to TRBJ2-7, with unresolved D. Germline V gene data show CDR1 as MNHEY and CDR2 as SMNVEV (reference sequence). With 0 bases removed from V and 3 bases from J, the gap between germline ends came to 6 bases. The CDR3 length is 13 residues. The CDR3 bases are TGTGCCAGCAGTTTATCTGGTGGCTACGAGCAGTACTTC. This gives the protein CASSLSGGYEQYF.

The chain links TRBV29-1 to TRBJ2-2; 7 nucleotides match TRBD1. V shed 4 bases, J shed 2 bases, and the junction held 1 base outside the gene matches. The CDR3 is 13 residues long. CDR1 SQVTM and CDR2 ANQGSEA come from the germline V gene. DNA of the CDR3: TGCAGCGTTGGGGACAGAAACACCGGGGAGCTGTTTTTT. Protein: CSVGDRNTGELFF.

Many counts were recorded for this clone. The chain combines TRBV7-9 with TRBJ2-2; the D gene is possibly TRBD2 (6 bases). The V and J ends lost 5 bases and 5 bases respectively, with 15 bases between them. The CDR3 has 15 residues. Germline-derived CDR1 and CDR2 are SEHNR and FQNEAQ (reference sequence). CDR3 in amino acids: CASSQDHGSTGELFF. The CDR3 region has the DNA TGTGCCAGCAGCCAAGATCACGGGAGTACCGGGGAGCTGTTTTTT.

A few counts support this clone. The chain is built from TRBV6-6 and TRBJ1-5; D may be TRBD1 (5 bases). Trimming took off 3 bases at V and 9 bases at J, with 9 bases between the two ends. The CDR3 covers 12 residues. CDR1 and CDR2 (germline): MNHNY, SVGAGI (reference sequence). CDR3 sequence reads: CASSYEGRPQHF. CDR3 in DNA: TGTGCCAGCAGTTATGAGGGGCGGCCCCAGCATTTT.

The CDR3 loop reads CASSEGASGRGETQYF. The DNA of the CDR3 is TGTGCCAGCAGTGAGGGGGCTAGCGGGAGGGGGGAGACCCAGTACTTC. The genes are TRBV25-1 and TRBJ2-5, with TRBD2 matching 12 bases. V trimming: 3 bases; J trimming: 5 bases; junction bases outside the gene matches: 7. Germline V CDR1 and CDR2: MGHDK, SYGVNS. This CDR3 comprises 16 residues.

This clone was recorded a few times. The chain uses TRBV5-1 and TRBJ2-7, with 9 nucleotides matching TRBD2. Losses at the gene ends were 4 bases for V and 5 bases for J; bases not matched to a gene: 10. This CDR3 region has 15 residues. Germline CDR1 reads SGHRS; CDR2 reads YFSETQ. The CDR3 loop is CASSALAGAGHEQYF. CDR3 coding DNA: TGCGCCAGCAGCGCCTTAGCGGGAGCTGGGCACGAGCAGTACTTC.

At least ten counts were recorded for this clone. This chain links TRBV7-9 with TRBJ2-2, with a weak D call TRBD2 (5 bases). The CDR3 covers 13 residues. The V end was cut by 6 bases, the J end by 1 base, with 6 bases between. Per germline, CDR1 SEHNR and CDR2 FQNEAQ (reference sequence). CDR3 sequence reads: CASRDLNTGELFF. The DNA for the CDR3 is TGTGCCAGCAGGGACTTGAACACCGGGGAGCTGTTTTTT.

The chain couples TRBV29-1 to TRBJ1-2; no clear D gene. The germline gives CDR1 SQVTM, CDR2 ANQGSEA. V was clipped by 6 bases and J by 0 bases, with 11 bases between them. This CDR3 is 13 amino acids long. The CDR3 reads CSVSGGTNYGYTF. Here the CDR3 DNA reads TGCAGCGTATCAGGCGGAACTAACTATGGCTACACCTTC.

This clone was observed a handful of times. The genes are TRBV19 and TRBJ1-3, with 7 bases that match TRBD1. The trim removed 6 bases at V and 1 base at J, leaving 3 bases unmatched. CDR3 length: 14 amino acids. Germline V gene sequence: CDR1 LNHDA, CDR2 SQIVND (reference sequence). In nucleotides, the CDR3 is TGTGCCAGTAGGGCGACAGGGTCTGGAAACACCATATATTTT. Protein sequence: CASRATGSGNTIYF.

The chain links TRBV6-6 to TRBJ2-1; 11 bases align to TRBD2. Germline V CDR1 and CDR2: MNHNY, SVGAGI (reference sequence). After removal of 6 bases from V and 7 bases from J, the junction contained 8 bases not matched to a gene. The CDR3 has 15 residues. This CDR3 is CASRPTSGRVNEQFF. The CDR3 DNA reads TGTGCCAGCAGGCCCACTAGCGGGAGAGTGAATGAGCAGTTCTTC.

The V gene is TRBV18, the J gene TRBJ1-4; the D is unclear. V dropped 0 bases and J dropped 8 bases, with 10 bases sitting between them. The length of the CDR3 is 14 residues. Germline V gene lookup returns CDR1 KGHSH and CDR2 LQKENI. This chain's CDR3 is CASSPPGSREKLFF. The CDR3 region has the DNA TGTGCCAGCTCACCACCAGGGAGCCGGGAAAAACTGTTTTTT.

This chain connects TRBV10-3 to TRBJ1-2; TRBD1 is a possible D gene (6 bases). The germline V and J ends were trimmed by 0 bases and 6 bases, with 11 bases remaining between them. The CDR3 is made up of 14 amino acids. CDR1 and CDR2 from the germline V gene are ENHRY and SYGVKD. Here the CDR3 reads CAISESAGAHGYTF. The CDR3 DNA reads TGTGCCATCAGTGAGTCGGCGGGGGCTCATGGCTACACCTTC.

V and J are TRBV11-3 and TRBJ2-2; D is perhaps TRBD2 (6 bases). CDR1 is SGHNT and CDR2 is YENEEA in the germline V gene. The CDR3 length is 15 residues. V lost 1 base to trimming and J lost 6 bases, with 12 bases between them. CDR3 loop: CASSLAGVGPGELFF. Here the CDR3 DNA reads TGTGCCAGCAGCTTAGCGGGAGTGGGGCCCGGGGAGCTGTTTTTT. The variable domain in full, with the rest retrieved from reference TRBV11-3 and TRBJ2-2, is EAGVVQSPRYKIIEKKQPVAFWCNPISGHNTLYWYLQNLGQGPELLIRYENEEAVDDSQLPKDRFSAERLKGVDSTLKIQPAELGDSAVYLCASSLAGVGPGELFFGEGSRLTVL.

The V and J genes are TRBV14 and TRBJ2-2; D possibly corresponds to TRBD2 (5 bases). There are 15 residues in the CDR3. The V gene's germline CDR1 is SGHDN and CDR2 FVKESK. Trimming removed 3 bases from V and 4 bases from J, with 12 bases in between. CDR3 sequence: CASSQALGGTGELFF. CDR3 in DNA: TGTGCCAGCAGCCAGGCACTAGGAGGCACCGGGGAGCTGTTTTTT.

This clone was recorded a few times. The chain has TRBV18 and TRBJ2-2, with a possible D match to TRBD1 (7 bases). This CDR3 comprises 16 residues. Germline assignment: CDR1 KGHSH and CDR2 LQKENI. Deletions cut 1 base from V and 2 bases from J, with 11 bases between. The CDR3 loop reads CASSPRQGGNTGELFF. The CDR3 nucleotides are TGTGCCAGCTCACCACGACAGGGAGGTAACACCGGGGAGCTGTTTTTT. The complete variable domain, with remaining parts taken from reference TRBV18 and TRBJ2-2, reads NAGVMQNPRHLVRRRGQEARLRCSPMKGHSHVYWYRQLPEEGLKFMVYLQKENIIDESGMPKERFSAEFPKEGPSILRIQQVVRGDSAAYFCASSPRQGGNTGELFFGEGSRLTVL.

The J gene is TRBJ2-5, the V gene TRBV7-8; D perhaps matches TRBD2 (5 bases). Trimming cost V 10 bases and J 7 bases, with 10 bases left between them. Germline V gives CDR1 SGHVS, CDR2 FQNEAQ. The CDR3 length is 10 residues. The CDR3 coding sequence is TGTGCCACCGCCCGGGGGACCCAGTACTTC. It specifies CATARGTQYF.

This rearrangement joins TRBV9 to TRBJ2-1; TRBD2 might be the D (5 bases). V gave up 3 bases and J gave up 10 bases, with 14 bases separating them. The CDR3 has 13 residues. Germline V gene lookup returns CDR1 SGDLS and CDR2 YYNGEE. CDR3 coding DNA: TGTGCCAGCAGCGGAAGTGGGAGTGGGGAGCAGTTCTTC. It encodes CASSGSGSGEQFF.

The count of this clone is one. J is TRBJ2-7 and V is TRBV28, with D possibly matching TRBD2 (6 bases). This CDR3 has 15 amino acids. Germline V gene data show CDR1 as MDHEN and CDR2 as SYDVKM. CDR3 region: CATEGMAGALYEQYF. DNA of the CDR3: TGTGCTACGGAGGGGATGGCCGGGGCCCTATACGAGCAGTACTTC.

This clone occurred once. The rearrangement joins TRBV7-2 to TRBJ1-6, with 7 positions matching TRBD1. The germline gives CDR1 SGHTA, CDR2 FQGNSA. This CDR3 is built from 14 residues. V lost 5 bases to trimming and J lost 7 bases; unmatched junction nucleotides: 5. CDR3 sequence reads: CASSLQGWNSPLHF. The DNA of the CDR3 is TGTGCCAGCAGCCTACAGGGGTGGAATTCACCCCTCCACTTT. The complete variable domain, with remaining parts taken from reference TRBV7-2 and TRBJ1-6, reads GAGVSQSPSNKVTEKGKDVELRCDPISGHTALYWYRQSLGQGLEFLIYFQGNSAPDKSGLPSDRFSAERTGGSVSTLTIQRTQQEDSAVYLCASSLQGWNSPLHFGNGTRLTVT.